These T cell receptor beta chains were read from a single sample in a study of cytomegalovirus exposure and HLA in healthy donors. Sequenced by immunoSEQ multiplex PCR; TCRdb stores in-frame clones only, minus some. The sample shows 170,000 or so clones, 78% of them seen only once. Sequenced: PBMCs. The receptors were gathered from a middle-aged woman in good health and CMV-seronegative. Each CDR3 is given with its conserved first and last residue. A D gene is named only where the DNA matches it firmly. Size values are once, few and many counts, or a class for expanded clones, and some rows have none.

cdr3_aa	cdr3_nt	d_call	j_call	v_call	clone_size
CASSPQQGWGYTF	TGTGCCAGCAGTCCACAACAGGGTTGGGGCTACACCTTC	-	TRBJ1-2	TRBV2	-
CASSFAGTAYEQYF	TGCGCCAGCAGCTTCGCCGGGACAGCCTACGAGCAGTACTTC	TRBD1	TRBJ2-7	TRBV5-1	few
CASRSAGGGELFF	TGTGCCAGCAGGTCCGCGGGGGGCGGGGAGCTGTTTTTT	TRBD2	TRBJ2-2	TRBV7-2	few
CASSSTGANSPLHF	TGTGCCAGCAGCTCGACAGGGGCTAATTCACCCCTCCACTTT	TRBD1	TRBJ1-6	TRBV7-9	-
CASRVRADWGGYQPQHF	TGTGCCAGCAGGGTACGGGCCGACTGGGGGGGTTATCAGCCCCAGCATTTT	-	TRBJ1-5	TRBV27	-
CASTRDRGKTEAFF	TGTGCCAGCACTCGGGACAGGGGCAAGACTGAAGCTTTCTTT	TRBD1	TRBJ1-1	TRBV28	-
CASESLTGSHSPLHF	TGTGCCAGCGAGTCATTGACAGGGAGTCATTCACCCCTCCACTTT	TRBD1	TRBJ1-6	TRBV28	-
CASSGLQTYEQYF	TGTGCCAGCAGTGGACTCCAGACTTACGAGCAGTACTTC	-	TRBJ2-7	TRBV27	-
CASSERLAGALGTDTQYF	TGTGCCAGCAGCGAGAGACTAGCGGGGGCGCTTGGCACAGATACGCAGTATTTT	TRBD2	TRBJ2-3	TRBV7-2	few
CASGLPAGVEDTQYF	TGTGCTAGTGGTTTGCCGGCAGGGGTGGAAGATACGCAGTATTTT	-	TRBJ2-3	TRBV12-5	-
CASSSALAQNQPQHF	TGTGCCAGCAGTTCGGCTCTGGCACAGAATCAGCCCCAGCATTTT	-	TRBJ1-5	TRBV28	-
CASSSSSYNEQFF	TGTGCCAGCAGCTCCAGCTCCTACAATGAGCAGTTCTTC	-	TRBJ2-1	TRBV7-3	few
CASRTGYGNQPQHF	TGTGCCAGCAGGACGGGTTATGGCAATCAGCCCCAGCATTTT	-	TRBJ1-5	TRBV6-5	few
CASSEIWGVEAFF	TGTGCCAGCAGTGAAATATGGGGGGTTGAAGCTTTCTTT	-	TRBJ1-1	TRBV2	-
CASSLTGTGELFF	TGTGCCAGCAGTCTGACAGGGACCGGGGAGCTGTTTTTT	TRBD1	TRBJ2-2	TRBV6-5	few
CASSLTGGRDTEAFF	TGTGCCAGCAGCTTAACAGGGGGCAGGGACACTGAAGCTTTCTTT	TRBD1	TRBJ1-1	TRBV7-3	-
CASSILAVQETQYF	TGCGCCAGCAGTATCCTAGCGGTCCAAGAGACCCAGTACTTC	TRBD2	TRBJ2-5	TRBV5-1	-
CASSFPFGNTEAFF	TGTGCCAGCAGCTTCCCTTTCGGGAACACTGAAGCTTTCTTT	-	TRBJ1-1	TRBV7-9	-
CASSLVLAGQETQYF	TGCGCCAGCAGCTTGGTACTAGCGGGGCAAGAGACCCAGTACTTC	TRBD2	TRBJ2-5	TRBV5-1	few
CASSQGYNEKLFF	TGTGCCAGCTCACAGGGGTATAATGAAAAACTGTTTTTT	-	TRBJ1-4	TRBV18	-
CASSLQAGAEQYF	TGCGCCAGCAGCTTACAAGCGGGGGCCGAGCAGTACTTC	TRBD2	TRBJ2-7	TRBV5-1	-
CASSAPAAYGYTF	TGTGCCAGCAGCGCCCCCGCGGCTTATGGCTACACCTTC	-	TRBJ1-2	TRBV28	-
CASSEQGLNSPLHF	TGTGCCAGCAGTGAACAGGGACTTAATTCACCCCTCCACTTT	-	TRBJ1-6	TRBV2	-
CASSRDRGPTGELFF	TGTGCCAGTAGCCGGGACAGGGGGCCGACCGGGGAGCTGTTTTTT	TRBD1	TRBJ2-2	TRBV19	-
CASSDRGNTEAFF	TGTGCCAGCAGTGATCGGGGGAACACTGAAGCTTTCTTT	-	TRBJ1-1	TRBV6-6	-
CASSLDGTGVNSPLHF	TGCGCCAGCAGCTTGGACGGGACAGGGGTTAATTCACCCCTCCACTTT	TRBD1	TRBJ1-6	TRBV5-1	-
CASSGHRDRAYEQYF	TGCGCCAGCAGCGGCCACCGGGACAGAGCCTACGAGCAGTACTTC	TRBD1	TRBJ2-7	TRBV4-1	once
CASSLRAGSNSPLHF	TGTGCCAGCAGCTTAAGGGCAGGGTCCAATTCACCCCTCCACTTT	-	TRBJ1-6	TRBV7-6	-
CASSEPGSNYEQYF	TGCGCCAGCAGTGAGCCCGGGTCTAACTACGAGCAGTACTTC	-	TRBJ2-7	TRBV10-2	once
CASSPTGHGNQPQHF	TGTGCCAGCAGCCCAACGGGACACGGCAATCAGCCCCAGCATTTT	-	TRBJ1-5	TRBV28	-
CASSKQLGLGGNTIYF	TGTGCCAGCAGCAAACAGCTTGGTCTAGGAGGAAACACCATATATTTT	-	TRBJ1-3	TRBV21-1	few
CASRSAGLAAYEQYF	TGCGCCAGCCGCTCCGCGGGACTAGCAGCCTACGAGCAGTACTTC	TRBD2	TRBJ2-7	TRBV5-1	-
CASSPPGGVSYNEQFF	TGCGCCAGCAGCCCACCAGGGGGCGTCTCCTACAATGAGCAGTTCTTC	TRBD1	TRBJ2-1	TRBV5-1	-
CASSAPTGSLTEAFF	TGTGCCAGCAGTGCACCGACAGGGAGTTTGACTGAAGCTTTCTTT	TRBD1	TRBJ1-1	TRBV25-1	-
CASSTPKVAQETQYF	TGTGCCAGCAGTACCCCCAAGGTAGCTCAAGAGACCCAGTACTTC	-	TRBJ2-5	TRBV2	-
CASMGRGRNTEAFF	TGTGCCAGTATGGGGCGGGGGAGGAACACTGAAGCTTTCTTT	-	TRBJ1-1	TRBV19	-
CATSWDRNEQFF	TGTGCCACGTCATGGGACAGGAATGAGCAGTTCTTC	TRBD1	TRBJ2-1	TRBV10-3	-
CASSLGLVDEQYF	TGTGCCAGCAGCCTGGGACTAGTGGACGAGCAGTACTTC	TRBD2	TRBJ2-7	TRBV7-2	-
CASRPDRSTPLHF	TGTGCCAGCAGACCGGACAGGAGTACACCCCTCCACTTT	TRBD1	TRBJ1-6	TRBV7-9	-
CASAKDRRNTEAFF	TGTGCCAGCGCAAAGGACAGGAGGAACACTGAAGCTTTCTTT	TRBD1	TRBJ1-1	TRBV2	-
CSSIRGTGDGYTF	TGTTCCAGCATCAGGGGGACAGGCGATGGCTACACCTTC	TRBD1	TRBJ1-2	TRBV7-9	-
CASSLEQGNYGYTF	TGCGCCAGCAGCTTGGAACAGGGAAACTATGGCTACACCTTC	-	TRBJ1-2	TRBV5-1	-
CASSLDRGDEQFF	TGCGCCAGCAGCCTCGACAGGGGCGATGAGCAGTTCTTC	TRBD1	TRBJ2-1	TRBV4-1	-
CASSATVDTQYF	TGTGCCAGCTCAGCAACAGTCGATACGCAGTATTTT	-	TRBJ2-3	TRBV18	-